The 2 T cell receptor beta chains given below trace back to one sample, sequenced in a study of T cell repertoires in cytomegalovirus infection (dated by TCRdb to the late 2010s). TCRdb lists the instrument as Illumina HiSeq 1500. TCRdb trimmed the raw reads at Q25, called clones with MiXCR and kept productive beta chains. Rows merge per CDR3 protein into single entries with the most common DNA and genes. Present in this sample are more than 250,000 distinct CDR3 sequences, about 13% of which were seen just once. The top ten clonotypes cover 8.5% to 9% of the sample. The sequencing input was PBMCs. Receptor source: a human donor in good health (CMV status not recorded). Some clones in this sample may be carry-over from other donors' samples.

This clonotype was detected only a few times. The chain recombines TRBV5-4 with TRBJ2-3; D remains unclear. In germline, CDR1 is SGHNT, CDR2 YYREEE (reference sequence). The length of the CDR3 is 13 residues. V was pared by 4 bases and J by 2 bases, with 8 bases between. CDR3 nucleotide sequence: TGTGCCAGCAGCGAAAGGAACACAGATACGCAGTATTTT. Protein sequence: CASSERNTDTQYF.

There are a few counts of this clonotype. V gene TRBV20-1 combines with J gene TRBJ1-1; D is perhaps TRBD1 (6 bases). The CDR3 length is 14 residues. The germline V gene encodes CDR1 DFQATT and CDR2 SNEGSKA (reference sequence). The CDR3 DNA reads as TGCAGCACCAAGAGAGCGACAGGGAACACTGAAGCTTTCTTT. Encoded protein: CSTKRATGNTEAFF.